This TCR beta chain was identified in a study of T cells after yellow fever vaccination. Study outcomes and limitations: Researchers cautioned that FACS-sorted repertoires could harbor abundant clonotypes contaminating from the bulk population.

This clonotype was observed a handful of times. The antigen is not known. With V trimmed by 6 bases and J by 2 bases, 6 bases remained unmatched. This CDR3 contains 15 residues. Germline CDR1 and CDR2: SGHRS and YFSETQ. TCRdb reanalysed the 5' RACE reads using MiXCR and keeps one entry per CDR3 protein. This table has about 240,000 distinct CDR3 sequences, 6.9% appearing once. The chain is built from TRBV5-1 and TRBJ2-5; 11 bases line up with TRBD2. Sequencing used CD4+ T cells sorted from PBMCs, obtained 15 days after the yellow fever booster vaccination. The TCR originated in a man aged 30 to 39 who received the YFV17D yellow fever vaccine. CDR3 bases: TGCGCCAGCAAAACTAGCGGGAGCCAACAAGAGACCCAGTACTTC. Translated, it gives CASKTSGSQQETQYF.